Below, one TCR beta chain is given with its context. The sample originates from a study of blood T cell repertoires in COVID-19. In the study's own analysis: Amplification with reference gene primers provided the estimates of nucleated cell counts. Some clones are missing from TCRdb's copy, which holds only in-frame ones; the method was immunoSEQ multiplex PCR. V and J calls and clone size come straight from that table; D and trimming were deduced from the DNA. The data hold roughly 290,000 clones, with 80% to 90% observed a single time. The sequenced sample was PBMCs or T cells enriched from blood (not recorded which). This receptor was obtained from a woman aged 25 to 45 who had recovered from COVID-19.

CDR3 coding DNA: TGCAGCGTTTGGGCCGGGGGAGCCACAGATACGCAGTATTTT. Translation: CSVWAGGATDTQYF. This rearrangement joins TRBV29-1 to TRBJ2-3, with D possibly TRBD2 on 6 matching bases. Trimming cost V 5 bases and J 2 bases, with 14 bases left between them. CDR1 is SQVTM, CDR2 ANQGSEA, per germline. The CDR3 contains 14 residues.